This T cell receptor (beta chain) was identified in a study of blood T cell repertoires in COVID-19. This table comes from immunoSEQ multiplex PCR, and its TCRdb copy is limited to in-frame clones, with some not included. The table lists about 38,000 clones, roughly 80% of them singletons. V was pared by 2 bases and J by 4 bases, with 15 bases between. Germline loops: CDR1 SGHTA, CDR2 FQGNSA. The CDR3 spans 15 residues. The chain carries TRBV7-2 and TRBJ2-7; tentative D call: TRBD2 (5 bases). The clonotype was recovered from a man between 60 and 75 years old with COVID-19, enrolled during active disease. The specimen sequenced was peripheral blood. CDR3 bases: TGTGCCAGCAGCTTATATTCGGGGATAGTTTACGAGCAGTACTTC. Residues: CASSLYSGIVYEQYF.